A selection of T cell receptor beta chains follows, all from one sample in a study of PD-1 blockade in classical Hodgkin lymphoma. Using immunoSEQ multiplex PCR, the repertoire was profiled, and TCRdb retains in-frame clones only, with some absent. Altogether under 95,000 clones are present, about nine tenths being singletons, with the ten largest covering about 2.6%. The sample consisted of peripheral blood mononuclear cells (PBMCs), taken before the second cycle of nivolumab. These receptors were collected from a human donor with classical Hodgkin lymphoma. The CDR3 runs from the conserved cysteine through the conserved F or W. A D gene is named only where the DNA matches it firmly. A clone size is listed for some rows: how often the clone was seen (once, few, many), or a class if it is expanded.

abundance	d_gene	v_gene	j_gene	CDR3nt	CDR3aa
.	.	TRBV5-1	TRBJ2-3	TGCGCCAGCAGCTTGGGGGCTGGAGGGAAACGAGGGGATACGCAGTATTTT	CASSLGAGGKRGDTQYF
.	.	TRBV6-5	TRBJ2-1	TGTGCCAGCAGTCGACCGTACAATGAGCAGTTCTTC	CASSRPYNEQFF
once	TRBD1	TRBV9	TRBJ1-1	TGTGCCAGCAGCTCCGTCCCGGGACAGGGGCCCACTGGAGCTTTCTTT	CASSSVPGQGPTGAFF
.	TRBD2	TRBV11-2	TRBJ2-1	TGTGCCAGCAGCTTAGATCTGAACGGACTAGCGGCTTACAATGAGCAGTTCTTC	CASSLDLNGLAAYNEQFF
.	TRBD2	TRBV9	TRBJ2-7	TGTGCCAGCAGCGTAGCACGGCTAGCGGGAACCTACGAGCAGTACTTC	CASSVARLAGTYEQYF
.	TRBD1	TRBV9	TRBJ2-3	TGTGCCAGCACTGGGACAGGCGGGACAGATACGCAGTATTTT	CASTGTGGTDTQYF
.	TRBD1	TRBV19	TRBJ1-1	TGTGCCAGTAGTAGAGGACAGGACCGGTACACTGAAGCTTTCTTT	CASSRGQDRYTEAFF
once	TRBD2	TRBV5-4	TRBJ2-2	TGTGCCAGCAGCTTTGGGCTAGCGGGAACCGGGGAGCTGTTTTTT	CASSFGLAGTGELFF
.	.	TRBV27	TRBJ1-1	TGTGCCAGCAGTTTATGGGCAAACACTGAAGCTTTCTTT	CASSLWANTEAFF
few	.	TRBV18	TRBJ2-5	TGTGCCAGCTCACCCCAGGTGGCAGAGACCCAGTACTTC	CASSPQVAETQYF